This T cell receptor (beta chain) was identified during a study of blood T cell repertoires in COVID-19. In the study overall: The study drew acute and convalescent COVID-19 samples from the United States, Italy and Spain. The analysed material was cDNA or gDNA that came from T cells, B-cell-depleted T cells, or PBMCs.

In the authors' methods: Reference gene primer amplification gave estimated nucleated cell counts. Data came from immunoSEQ multiplex PCR; TCRdb stores just in-frame clones and leaves some out. D and trimming were read from the DNA, whereas the V and J calls and clone size are those reported in that table. The table has tens of thousands of clones, 69% seen once; the top ten hold approximately 6.2%. Germline values: CDR1 SGHRS, CDR2 YFSETQ. CDR3 size: 15 residues. The V end was cut by 0 bases, the J end by 5 bases, with 12 bases between. The sample consisted of peripheral blood. The gene calls are TRBV5-1 and TRBJ1-5; no firm D call. This TCR was recovered from a man older than 75 with acute or convalescent COVID-19. The CDR3 region is CASSLVRDIDQPQHF. CDR3 nucleotide sequence: TGCGCCAGCAGCTTGGTACGCGACATCGATCAGCCCCAGCATTTT. The whole variable domain, filled in from reference TRBV5-1 and TRBJ1-5, reads KAGVTQTPRYLIKTRGQQVTLSCSPISGHRSVSWYQQTPGQGLQFLFEYFSETQRNKGNFPGRFSGRQFSNSRSEMNVSTLELGDSALYLCASSLVRDIDQPQHFGDGTRLSIL.